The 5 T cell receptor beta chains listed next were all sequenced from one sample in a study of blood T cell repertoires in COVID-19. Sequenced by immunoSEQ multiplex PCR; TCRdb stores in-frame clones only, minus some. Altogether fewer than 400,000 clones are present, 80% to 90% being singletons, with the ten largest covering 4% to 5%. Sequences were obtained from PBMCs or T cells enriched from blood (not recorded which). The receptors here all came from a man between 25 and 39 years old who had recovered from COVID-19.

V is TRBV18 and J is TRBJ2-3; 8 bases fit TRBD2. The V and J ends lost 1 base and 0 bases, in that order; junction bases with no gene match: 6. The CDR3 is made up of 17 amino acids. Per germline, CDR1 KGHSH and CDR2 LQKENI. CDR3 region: CASSPRQAGASTDTQYF. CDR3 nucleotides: TGTGCCAGCTCACCACGGCAAGCGGGGGCTAGCACAGATACGCAGTATTTT.

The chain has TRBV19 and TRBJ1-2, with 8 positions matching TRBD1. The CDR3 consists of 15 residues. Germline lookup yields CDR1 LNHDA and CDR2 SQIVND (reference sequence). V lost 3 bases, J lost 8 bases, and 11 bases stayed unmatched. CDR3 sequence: CASSIPTGVLGGYTF. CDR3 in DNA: TGTGCCAGTAGTATCCCGACAGGGGTTTTGGGAGGCTACACCTTC. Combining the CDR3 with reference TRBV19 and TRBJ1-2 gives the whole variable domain DGGITQSPKYLFRKEGQNVTLSCEQNLNHDAMYWYRQDPGQGLRLIYYSQIVNDFQKGDIAEGYSVSREKKESFPLTVTSAQKNPTAFYLCASSIPTGVLGGYTFGSGTRLTVV.

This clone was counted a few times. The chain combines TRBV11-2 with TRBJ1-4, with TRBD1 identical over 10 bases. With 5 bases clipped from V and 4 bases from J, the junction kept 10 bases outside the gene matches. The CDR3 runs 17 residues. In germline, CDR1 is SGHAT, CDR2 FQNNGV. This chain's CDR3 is CASSQPGQGWGNEKLFF. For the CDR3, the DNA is TGTGCCAGCAGCCAACCGGGACAGGGGTGGGGTAATGAAAAACTGTTTTTT.

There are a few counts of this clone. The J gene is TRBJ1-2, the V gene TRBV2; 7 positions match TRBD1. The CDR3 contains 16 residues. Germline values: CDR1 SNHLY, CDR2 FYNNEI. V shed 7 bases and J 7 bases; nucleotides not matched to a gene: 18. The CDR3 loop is CASNVLRTGYSSGYTF. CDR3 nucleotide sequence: TGTGCCAGCAACGTACTTAGGACAGGTTATTCGTCTGGCTACACCTTC.

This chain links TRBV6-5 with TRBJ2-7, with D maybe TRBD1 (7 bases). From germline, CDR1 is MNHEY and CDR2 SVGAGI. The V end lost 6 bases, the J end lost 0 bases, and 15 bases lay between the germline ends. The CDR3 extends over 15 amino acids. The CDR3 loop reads CASSTGDLGSYEQYF. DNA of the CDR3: TGTGCCAGCAGCACAGGGGACTTAGGCTCCTACGAGCAGTACTTC.